One sample yielded the 17 T cell receptor beta chains listed below, sequenced in a study of T-cell reconstitution after alpha-beta-depleted transplantation in children. Unique molecular identifiers were built into the TCRbeta library. TCRdb independently ran MiXCR on the PCR reads; one entry per CDR3 protein. This sample has 450,000 to 600,000 distinct CDR3 sequences, with approximately 12% found just once. This material consisted of PBMCs, mostly from graft donor cells, taken 360 days after TCRalphabeta/CD19-depleted stem cell transplant. The receptors were gathered from a male patient younger than 18 who had a stem cell transplant for acute myeloid leukemia, so the T cells may come from the graft donor.

This clonotype was seen repeatedly, ten times or more. The genes are TRBV29-1 and TRBJ2-7; D is unresolved. The germline gives CDR1 SQVTM, CDR2 ANQGSEA. Trimming stripped 1 base from V and 4 bases from J, with 11 bases between. This CDR3 region has 13 residues. The DNA for the CDR3 is TGCAGCGTTGAAGGATTAAGGTCTTACGAGCAGTACTTC. Protein: CSVEGLRSYEQYF.

In this sample, this clonotype turned up a few times. The genes are TRBV5-5 and TRBJ2-3, with TRBD2 identical over 10 bases. This CDR3 contains 15 residues. V dropped 2 bases and J dropped 7; count of bases not matched to a gene: 7. CDR1 and CDR2 (germline): SGHKS, YYEKEE (reference sequence). The DNA of the CDR3 is TGTGCCAGCAGCTTAGCGGCTAGCGGGAGTAATACGCAGTATTTT. Its translation is CASSLAASGSNTQYF.

This clonotype was observed a few times. This chain connects TRBV2 to TRBJ2-1; 12 bases fit TRBD2. This CDR3 spans 20 amino acids. Germline-derived CDR1 and CDR2 are SNHLY and FYNNEI. The trim removed 6 bases at V and 9 bases at J, leaving 24 bases unmatched. The CDR3 here is CASSAWTSGNSALTTGEQFF. The CDR3 nucleotides read TGTGCCAGCAGCGCCTGGACTAGCGGGAATTCCGCCCTAACAACCGGTGAGCAGTTCTTC. Together with reference TRBV2 and TRBJ2-1, the CDR3 gives the full variable domain: EPEVTQTPSHQVTQMGQEVILRCVPISNHLYFYWYRQILGQKVEFLVSFYNNEISEKSEIFDDQFSVERPDGSNFTLKIRSTKLEDSAMYFCASSAWTSGNSALTTGEQFFGPGTRLTVL.

This clonotype has only a few counts. The chain carries TRBV18 and TRBJ2-1; 10 bases are shared with TRBD2. Germline lookup yields CDR1 KGHSH and CDR2 LQKENI. The CDR3 consists of 16 residues. The V gene end was trimmed by 2 bases and the J gene end by 3 bases; junction bases not matched to a gene: 4. The CDR3: CASSPTTSGVYNEQFF. For the CDR3, the DNA is TGTGCCAGCTCACCAACCACTAGCGGGGTCTACAATGAGCAGTTCTTC.

This clonotype was seen repeatedly, ten times or more. The CDR3 protein is CSAGGSATDTQYF. The CDR3 region has the DNA TGCAGTGCTGGTGGGTCTGCGACAGATACGCAGTATTTT. This chain connects TRBV20-1 to TRBJ2-3; D remains unclear. The CDR3 contains 13 residues. Trimming took off 5 bases at V and 3 bases at J, with 12 bases between the two ends. From germline, CDR1 is DFQATT and CDR2 SNEGSKA (reference sequence).

This clonotype was counted many times. V gene TRBV6-1 combines with J gene TRBJ2-1, with 11 bases identical to TRBD2. Germline CDR1 and CDR2: MNHNS and SASEGT. The ends lost 4 bases at V and 10 bases at J; junction bases unmatched: 6. The CDR3 runs to 14 residues. CDR3 nucleotides: TGTGCCAGCAGTGGCCTAGCGGGAGGAGGCGAGCAGTTCTTC. Translating it yields CASSGLAGGGEQFF.

In its sample, this clonotype was seen a few times. V is TRBV7-2 and J is TRBJ2-2, with TRBD1 as a possible D gene (6 bases). Germline CDR1 is SGHTA and CDR2 is FQGNSA. V was clipped by 10 bases and J by 6 bases, with 12 bases between them. The CDR3 is 12 residues long. In nucleotides, the CDR3 is TGTGCCATTGGACAGAATCCCGGGGAGCTGTTTTTT. As protein: CAIGQNPGELFF.

The chain carries TRBV29-1 and TRBJ2-2; 13 positions agree with TRBD2. This CDR3 region has 19 residues. CDR1 is SQVTM and CDR2 is ANQGSEA in the germline V gene. The V gene end was trimmed by 6 bases and the J gene end by 2 bases; junction bases not matched to a gene: 15. The CDR3 coding sequence is TGCAGCGTCGCTCCGGGACTAGCGGGGTCCCACTTTAACACCGGGGAGCTGTTTTTT. It specifies CSVAPGLAGSHFNTGELFF.

CDR3 bases: TGTGCCAGCAGCGCGGACCCTCCGACCGAGCAGTACTTC. This translates into CASSADPPTEQYF. The chain is built from TRBV9 and TRBJ2-7; D is ambiguous. The ends were cut back, 3 bases at V and 6 bases at J, with 13 bases in the middle. Germline CDR1 and CDR2: SGDLS and YYNGEE. This CDR3 has 13 amino acids.

The rearrangement uses TRBV7-8 and TRBJ2-1, with TRBD2 matching 12 bases. The CDR3 totals 16 residues. J was trimmed by 4 bases and V by 6 bases; bases with no gene match: 7. Germline loops: CDR1 SGHVS, CDR2 FQNEAQ. The CDR3 DNA sequence: TGTGCCAGCAGGAACCGACTAGCGGGAGAGTACAATGAGCAGTTCTTC. Encoded protein: CASRNRLAGEYNEQFF.

A few counts support this clonotype. This rearrangement joins TRBV2 to TRBJ2-1; D is uncertain. CDR1 SNHLY and CDR2 FYNNEI come from the germline V gene. This CDR3 has 12 amino acids. V was trimmed by 4 bases and J by 7 bases, leaving 8 bases between them. The CDR3: CASSGLGNEQFF. The CDR3 nucleotides read TGTGCCAGCAGTGGACTGGGGAATGAGCAGTTCTTC.

The chain links TRBV19 to TRBJ2-1; TRBD2 might be the D (7 bases). The CDR3 is 14 residues long. Trimming removed 5 bases at V and 9 bases at J, with 17 bases between. CDR1 is LNHDA, CDR2 SQIVND, per germline (reference sequence). The CDR3 sequence: CASSPTGRGGEQFF. The DNA of the CDR3 is TGTGCCAGTAGTCCGACAGGACGCGGGGGTGAGCAGTTCTTC.

This clonotype occurred once. The genes are TRBV12-3 or TRBV12-4 and TRBJ2-2; no clear D. Trimming removed 3 bases at V and 2 bases at J, with 16 bases between. The CDR3 covers 17 residues. This chain's CDR3 is CASSFPPLGKNTGELFF. Here the CDR3 DNA reads TGTGCCAGCAGTTTCCCTCCGCTTGGGAAAAACACCGGGGAGCTGTTTTTT.

J is TRBJ2-7 and V is TRBV29-1; 10 bases are a match to TRBD1. V gave up 6 bases and J gave up 3 bases; unmatched junction bases: 11. The CDR3 contains 15 residues. CDR1 is SQVTM, CDR2 ANQGSEA, per germline. The CDR3 here is CSVRTLWTGGYEQYF. CDR3 DNA: TGCAGCGTCAGAACGTTATGGACAGGGGGCTACGAGCAGTACTTC.

In this sample, this clonotype turned up many times. The rearrangement uses TRBV2 and TRBJ2-2; TRBD2 agrees at 8 bases. Trimming cost V 3 bases and J 4 bases; bases outside gene matches: 10. Germline-derived CDR1 and CDR2 are SNHLY and FYNNEI. This CDR3 has 17 amino acids. CDR3 amino acids: CASSERGSGRGTGELFF. CDR3 bases: TGTGCCAGCAGTGAGAGGGGGAGCGGGAGAGGCACCGGGGAGCTGTTTTTT.

This CDR3 is CASIMGQNTDTQYF. For the CDR3, the DNA is TGTGCCAGCATCATGGGTCAAAACACAGATACGCAGTATTTT. This chain connects TRBV28 to TRBJ2-3; D not resolved. The V gene's germline CDR1 is MDHEN and CDR2 SYDVKM. The CDR3 totals 14 residues. V was clipped by 7 bases and J by 2 bases, with 13 bases between them.

This clonotype was observed a few times. The chain uses TRBV2 and TRBJ2-4, with no clear D. Trimming removed 2 bases from V and 9 bases from J, with 11 bases in between. The CDR3 has 13 residues. Germline CDR1 is SNHLY and CDR2 is FYNNEI. CDR3 coding DNA: TGTGCCAGCAGTGAACTGTTCCCGGCCATTCAGTACTTC. It is translated as CASSELFPAIQYF.